This is a list of T cell receptor beta chains from one sample in a study of T cells after yellow fever vaccination. TCRdb called the 5' RACE reads again in MiXCR, with one record for every CDR3 protein. The sample consists of some 350,000 distinct CDR3 sequences, roughly 9.4% of them appearing once. The sequencing here drew on PBMCs, taken on the day of the first yellow fever vaccination. Source of these receptors: a man younger than 30 who received the YFV17D yellow fever vaccine. Both conserved end residues are trimmed from each CDR3. D genes are given only for firm matches.

v_call	j_call	d_call	cdr3_aa
TRBV7-6	TRBJ2-1	.	ASSLKDSYNEQF
TRBV20-1	TRBJ1-1	.	SAKRGRDTEAF
TRBV20-1	TRBJ1-1	.	SARVLKRIPGALVPEAF
TRBV7-2	TRBJ2-3	.	ASSSRGSTDTQY
TRBV12-3/TRBV12-4	TRBJ1-3	.	ASTKKSNTIY
TRBV6-2/TRBV6-3	TRBJ1-2	.	ASSPGSPYGYT
TRBV6-5	TRBJ1-3	.	ASSSGAGNTIY
TRBV12-3/TRBV12-4	TRBJ2-1	TRBD2	ASSFPGTSDYNEQF
TRBV5-1	TRBJ2-7	.	ASSGIEPYEQY
TRBV3-1	TRBJ2-1	.	ASSQGLARSSYNEQF
TRBV20-1	TRBJ2-3	TRBD2	SARDRLLAGADTQY
TRBV20-1	TRBJ2-2	.	SARIANTGELF
TRBV11-2	TRBJ2-7	TRBD1	ASSRPGQGSYEQY
TRBV29-1	TRBJ2-2	.	SVIVGHWTGELF
TRBV30	TRBJ1-1	.	AWSAIWAH
TRBV7-8	TRBJ2-3	.	ASSDEADTQY
TRBV29-1	TRBJ1-2	.	SVEDGLGYT
TRBV30	TRBJ2-3	.	AWSVRGAETQY
TRBV4-1	TRBJ1-6	TRBD1	ASSQDSLGDRGISPLH
TRBV12-3/TRBV12-4	TRBJ2-3	.	ASRRGVNTDTQY
TRBV10-3	TRBJ1-1	TRBD1	AIRGQGDEAF
TRBV12-3/TRBV12-4	TRBJ1-1	.	ASGKGVNTEAF